These 21 T cell receptor beta chains were all obtained from the same sample, sequenced in a study of shared clonotypes between healthy human individuals. The method was immunoSEQ multiplex PCR; TCRdb's version includes in-frame clones alone and lacks a portion of them. The repertoire holds about 1.1 million clones, more than 75% seen once, with roughly 0.56% in the top ten. Input material: memory CD4+ T cells from PBMCs. As to subset: CD45RA-negative fraction. The receptors were gathered from a man younger than 35 in good health. Some clones in this sample may be carry-over from other donors' samples.

J is TRBJ2-3 and V is TRBV18; D is perhaps TRBD2 (6 bases). Germline V CDR1 and CDR2: KGHSH, LQKENI. Trimming shortened V by 3 bases and J by 0 bases, and 13 bases separated the two germline ends. This CDR3 is 16 amino acids long. This CDR3 reads CASSPMAGKSTDTQYF. The DNA for the CDR3 is TGTGCCAGCTCACCGATGGCGGGGAAAAGCACAGATACGCAGTATTTT.

The chain uses TRBV4-2 and TRBJ1-2; D is unresolved. Trimming left V 0 bases short and J 5 bases short, with 13 bases between. Germline assignment: CDR1 LGHNA and CDR2 YNFKEQ. The CDR3 contains 15 residues. DNA of the CDR3: TGTGCCAGCAGCCAAGATGGGTTGAAGGTTTATGGCTACACCTTC. Its protein is CASSQDGLKVYGYTF.

This chain connects TRBV7-2 to TRBJ2-3, with 7 bases fitting TRBD2. The V segment lost 8 bases and the J segment 2 bases; nucleotides outside the gene matches: 1. The CDR3 contains 12 residues. Germline loops: CDR1 SGHTA, CDR2 FQGNSA. CDR3 nucleotides: TGTGCCAGCGGGAGGGCCACAGATACGCAGTATTTT. As protein: CASGRATDTQYF.

The sample holds a few counts of this clone. The rearrangement uses TRBV10-2 and TRBJ2-7; D remains ambiguous. Germline CDR1 WSHSY, CDR2 SAAADI. This CDR3 is built from 14 residues. Trimming removed 2 bases from V and 4 bases from J, with 12 bases in between. The CDR3: CASSEPGKSYEQYF. Here the CDR3 DNA reads TGCGCCAGCAGTGAGCCTGGGAAGTCGTACGAGCAGTACTTC.

The chain carries TRBV6-1 and TRBJ1-5; D remains ambiguous. The V and J ends lost 4 bases and 0 bases respectively, with 7 bases between them. The V gene's germline CDR1 is MNHNS and CDR2 SASEGT. The CDR3 runs 14 residues. CDR3 DNA sequence: TGTGCCAGCAGTGGCCCAAATAGCAATCAGCCCCAGCATTTT. It codes for CASSGPNSNQPQHF.

This chain joins TRBV6-5 and TRBJ1-2, with D possibly matching TRBD1 (5 bases). The V end lost 6 bases, the J end lost 8 bases, and 13 bases lay between the germline ends. The CDR3 runs to 12 residues. Germline V gene lookup returns CDR1 MNHEY and CDR2 SVGAGI. The CDR3 spells CASRQGNYGYTF. CDR3 sequence (DNA): TGTGCCAGCAGGCAGGGAAATTACGGCTACACCTTC.

The chain links TRBV4-2 to TRBJ2-1; 13 bases are shared with TRBD2. The CDR3 totals 16 residues. V was clipped by 2 bases and J by 5 bases; unmatched bases: 3. Germline-derived CDR1 and CDR2 are LGHNA and YNFKEQ. The CDR3 nucleotides are TGTGCCAGCAGCCAACTTGGACTAGCGGGGGACAATGAGCAGTTCTTC. Translating gives CASSQLGLAGDNEQFF.

This clone came up once. Other DNA sequences in this sample translate to the same CDR3. CDR3 bases: TGTGCCAGCAGCCCGGGACAGGGCGACACCGGGGAGCTGTTTTTT. Translating it yields CASSPGQGDTGELFF. J is TRBJ2-2 and V is TRBV6-6; the match to TRBD1 covers 9 bases. V shed 6 bases, J shed 3 bases, and the junction held 5 bases outside the gene matches. This CDR3 region has 15 residues. CDR1 and CDR2 from the germline V gene are MNHNY and SVGAGI (reference sequence).

In regard to this clone: The sample holds other DNA sequences that translate to the same CDR3. J is TRBJ1-5 and V is TRBV6-5, with D maybe TRBD1 (6 bases). V was clipped by 0 bases and J by 1 base, with 7 bases between them. The germline gives CDR1 MNHEY, CDR2 SVGAGI. This CDR3 has 15 residues. The CDR3 bases are TGTGCCAGCAGTTACTCGGGACAAAGCAATCAGCCCCAGCATTTT. As protein: CASSYSGQSNQPQHF.

This chain joins TRBV5-5 and TRBJ2-2; D not certain. The CDR3 contains 15 residues. Trimming removed 1 base from V and 3 bases from J, with 10 bases in between. The V gene's germline CDR1 is SGHKS and CDR2 YYEKEE (reference sequence). The CDR3 here is CASSLRPRHTGELFF. The CDR3 nucleotides read TGTGCCAGCAGCTTGCGACCTAGACACACCGGGGAGCTGTTTTTT.

This chain joins TRBV10-3 and TRBJ2-3; D is unresolved. The V end was cut by 11 bases, the J end by 6 bases, with 18 bases between. CDR1 and CDR2 (germline): ENHRY, SYGVKD. CDR3 size: 13 residues. The CDR3 sequence is CALSIVLADTQYF. The CDR3 nucleotides are TGTGCCCTCTCGATCGTTCTCGCGGATACGCAGTATTTT.

As regards this clone: Relative to the germline gene, one junction end is altered; a read error may explain this. The chain joins TRBV10-3 to TRBJ1-1; TRBD1 is a possible D gene (5 bases). This CDR3 comprises 12 residues. Germline values: CDR1 ENHRY, CDR2 SYGVKD. CDR3 coding DNA: TGTGCCGTCAGGGAAAGGGACACTGAAGCTTTCTTT. Residues: CAVRERDTEAFF.

This clone was seen more than once but under ten times. CDR3 sequence: CASSEGWEGYYEQYF. CDR3 DNA sequence: TGTGCCAGCAGTGAAGGGTGGGAGGGTTACTACGAGCAGTACTTC. This chain uses TRBV6-1 with TRBJ2-7; 7 bases match TRBD2. The V gene's germline CDR1 is MNHNS and CDR2 SASEGT. The V and J ends lost 1 base and 3 bases, in that order; junction bases with no gene match: 6. The CDR3 length is 15 residues.

This clone appeared many times. The chain has TRBV28 and TRBJ1-2, with TRBD1 as a possible D gene (6 bases). Trimming removed 10 bases from V and 1 base from J, with 13 bases in between. The CDR3 has 13 residues. Germline V gives CDR1 MDHEN, CDR2 SYDVKM. CDR3 bases: TGTGCCACCAGGACAGATTTTAACTATGGCTACACCTTC. This codes for CATRTDFNYGYTF.

Here the CDR3 reads CASSLSVYQPQHF. For the CDR3, the DNA is TGTGCCAGCAGTTTATCAGTATATCAGCCCCAGCATTTT. This chain links TRBV28 with TRBJ1-5; D uncertain. Germline assignment: CDR1 MDHEN and CDR2 SYDVKM. This CDR3 spans 13 amino acids. V was shortened by 1 base and J by 5 bases, with 6 bases between the two germline ends.

The V and J genes are TRBV27 and TRBJ2-3; TRBD1 matches 10 bases. With 6 bases clipped from V and 2 bases from J, the junction kept 29 bases outside the gene matches. Germline V gene sequence: CDR1 MNHEY, CDR2 SMNVEV (reference sequence). This CDR3 is built from 23 residues. The DNA for the CDR3 is TGTGCCAGCAGGCGTACCGGGACAGGGGAATTTTTTTGGGGGAGGCCCCCCACAGATACGCAGTATTTT. Translated: CASRRTGTGEFFWGRPPTDTQYF.

The chain uses TRBV5-1 and TRBJ2-7, with 9 bases lining up with TRBD1. Germline V gives CDR1 SGHRS, CDR2 YFSETQ. This CDR3 has 19 residues. V gave up 3 bases and J gave up 2 bases; unmatched junction bases: 18. For the CDR3, the DNA is TGCGCCAGCAGCTCGAAAAGTCCCGGGACAGGGATTTCCCCCTACGAGCAGTACTTC. Translating it yields CASSSKSPGTGISPYEQYF.

This rearrangement joins TRBV5-8 to TRBJ2-5; D possibly corresponds to TRBD1 (5 bases). CDR1 and CDR2 from the germline V gene are SGHTS and YDEGEE. The CDR3 consists of 11 residues. The V and J ends lost 7 bases and 1 base respectively, with 5 bases between them. The CDR3 bases are TGTGCCAGCCAGGGCCAAGAGACCCAGTACTTC. It specifies CASQGQETQYF.

A note on this clone: An end of the junction does not agree with germline; a read error may underlie this. The chain couples TRBV6-5 to TRBJ2-7; 7 nucleotides agree with TRBD2. The CDR3 contains 14 residues. CDR1 is MNHEY, CDR2 SVGAGI, per germline. CDR3 amino acids: CASSYSAGDSEEYF. CDR3 sequence (DNA): TGTGCCAGCAGTTACTCGGCGGGGGACTCCGAGGAGTACTTC.

The V gene is TRBV11-3, the J gene TRBJ2-5; D unresolved. CDR3 length: 14 amino acids. Germline V gives CDR1 SGHNT, CDR2 YENEEA. V was pared by 0 bases and J by 2 bases, with 7 bases between. The CDR3 protein is CASSLDPQQETQYF. In DNA, the CDR3 is TGTGCCAGCAGCTTAGATCCCCAGCAAGAGACCCAGTACTTC.

The V call is TRBV18, the J call TRBJ2-3, with a weak D call TRBD1 (6 bases). The V gene lost 3 bases and the J gene lost 4 bases, with 14 bases spanning the gap. This CDR3 spans 15 amino acids. Germline CDR1 KGHSH, CDR2 LQKENI. CDR3 DNA: TGTGCCAGCTCACCCACGGACAGATTTGCAGATACGCAGTATTTT. This translates into CASSPTDRFADTQYF.